This T cell receptor beta chain was profiled in a study of T cell responses to AZD1222 COVID-19 vaccine. Pooling of second doses given at about 4 or about 12 weeks was done. V was shortened by 2 bases and J by 9 bases, with 20 bases between the two germline ends. Germline lookup yields CDR1 MGHRA and CDR2 YSYEKL. The CDR3 has 15 amino acids. Generated by immunoSEQ multiplex PCR, the TCRdb table keeps only in-frame clones and is missing some. The sample lists around 180,000 clones, roughly 91% seen once, with 25% to 30% in the top ten. The receptor was isolated from an adult who received the AZD1222 COVID-19 vaccine. The sequences come from peripheral blood, collected 28 days after the second AZD1222 dose. The gene calls are TRBV4-1 and TRBJ2-7, with a possible D match to TRBD1 (6 bases). CDR3: CASSQPGQLTEGQYF. The CDR3 bases are TGCGCCAGCAGCCAACCGGGACAACTTACCGAGGGGCAGTACTTC.